Listed here are 31 T cell receptor beta chains from one sample, sequenced in a study of Graves' ophthalmopathy and Graves' hyperthyroidism. Transcripts of RNA were the source for amplifying TCR beta CDR3 regions. First-round RT-PCR employed HTBI primers, with a second-round multiplex PCR after it. TCRdb analysed the multiplex PCR reads with MiXCR anew, one entry per CDR3 protein. Among about 210,000 distinct CDR3 sequences listed, 25% to 30% were seen once. Sequenced material: peripheral blood. The origin of the receptors is a man in his forties or fifties with Graves' ophthalmopathy.

The chain couples TRBV12-3 or TRBV12-4 to TRBJ2-7; 11 bases match TRBD2. Trimming removed 4 bases from V and 7 bases from J; junction bases left unmatched: 9. This CDR3 has 15 amino acids. CDR3 amino acids: CASSSRLAGTREQYF. The DNA for the CDR3 is TGTGCCAGCAGTTCCCGACTAGCGGGGACACGAGAGCAGTACTTC.

The chain employs TRBV19 and TRBJ2-5; D ambiguous. CDR1 is LNHDA, CDR2 SQIVND, per germline (reference sequence). The CDR3 contains 13 residues. The V and J ends lost 3 bases and 2 bases respectively, with 7 bases between them. The CDR3 here is CASSIRQQETQYF. The CDR3 DNA reads TGTGCCAGTAGTATCCGGCAGCAAGAGACCCAGTACTTC.

This clonotype was seen repeatedly, ten times or more. The chain carries TRBV7-2 and TRBJ1-5; maybe TRBD1 (5 bases). The CDR3 has 13 residues. The germline V gene encodes CDR1 SGHTA and CDR2 FQGNSA. V was shortened by 3 bases and J by 5 bases, with 8 bases between the two germline ends. CDR3 loop: CASSLRGDQPQHF. The CDR3 coding sequence is TGTGCCAGCAGCTTGAGGGGCGATCAGCCCCAGCATTTT.

This clonotype was seen only a few times. The rearrangement links TRBV6-2 or TRBV6-3 to TRBJ1-1; D is unresolved. The CDR3 sequence is 11 residues long. Trimming cost V 7 bases and J 4 bases, with 7 bases left between them. Per the germline V gene, CDR1 is MNHEY and CDR2 is SVGEGT. The CDR3 sequence is CASKRGTEAFF. CDR3 in DNA: TGTGCCAGCAAACGCGGCACTGAAGCTTTCTTT.

V and J are TRBV28 and TRBJ2-2; D gene ambiguous. Between the trimmed V and J ends, which lost 4 bases and 6 bases, there was a span of 12 bases. The length of the CDR3 is 14 residues. Germline CDR1 and CDR2: MDHEN and SYDVKM. CDR3 bases: TGTGCCAGCAGTTGGTCACGGACGGCCGGGGAGCTGTTTTTT. Translating gives CASSWSRTAGELFF.

This clonotype showed up many times. The chain employs TRBV6-1 and TRBJ2-7; TRBD2 matches 10 bases. V lost 6 bases, J lost 3 bases, and 8 bases stayed unmatched. CDR1 MNHNS and CDR2 SASEGT come from the germline V gene. The CDR3 has 15 amino acids. The CDR3 reads CASRDRTSGSYEQYF. The CDR3 nucleotides are TGTGCCAGCAGAGATAGGACTAGCGGTAGCTACGAGCAGTACTTC.

This clonotype has a count of ten or more. This chain connects TRBV27 to TRBJ2-2, with D perhaps TRBD1 (8 bases). V lost 5 bases to trimming and J lost 7 bases, with 20 bases between them. Germline assignment: CDR1 MNHEY and CDR2 SMNVEV (reference sequence). CDR3 length equals 16 residues. Here the CDR3 DNA reads TGTGCCAGCAGTCCCCCGGGGGGACAGGTAGTCGGGGAGCTGTTTTTT. It is translated as CASSPPGGQVVGELFF.

In this sample, this clonotype turned up many times. The chain uses TRBV5-1 and TRBJ2-2; D not certain. Trimming left V 4 bases short and J 2 bases short, with 9 bases between. The germline V gene has CDR1 SGHRS and CDR2 YFSETQ. The CDR3 covers 14 residues. The chain's CDR3 is CASSLYSNTGELFF. The CDR3 DNA follows: TGCGCCAGCAGCCTTTACAGTAACACCGGGGAGCTGTTTTTT. The full variable domain, with the rest looked up from reference TRBV5-1 and TRBJ2-2, is KAGVTQTPRYLIKTRGQQVTLSCSPISGHRSVSWYQQTPGQGLQFLFEYFSETQRNKGNFPGRFSGRQFSNSRSEMNVSTLELGDSALYLCASSLYSNTGELFFGEGSRLTVL.

This clonotype was picked up many times. The chain employs TRBV20-1 and TRBJ2-5; 8 bases are a match to TRBD2. The germline V gene has CDR1 DFQATT and CDR2 SNEGSKA (reference sequence). The CDR3 runs 14 residues. The J segment lost 5 bases and the V segment lost 6 bases, leaving 11 bases of the junction unmatched. The CDR3 bases are TGCAGTGCAACTCCGGGACTAGGCGGGGAGACCCAGTACTTC. Encoded protein: CSATPGLGGETQYF.

This sequence joins TRBV28 and TRBJ1-1, with a tentative D call TRBD1 (6 bases). The CDR3 has 15 amino acids. V lost 5 bases, J lost 1 base, and 14 bases lay in between. Germline V CDR1 and CDR2: MDHEN, SYDVKM. The CDR3 reads CASSGPGAANTEAFF. As DNA, the CDR3 is TGTGCCAGCAGTGGACCAGGGGCCGCGAACACTGAAGCTTTCTTT.

The chain joins TRBV6-2 or TRBV6-3 to TRBJ1-5, with TRBD1 matching 10 bases. This CDR3 spans 14 amino acids. After removal of 6 bases from V and 6 bases from J, the junction contained 5 bases not matched to a gene. The germline V gene encodes CDR1 MNHEY and CDR2 SVGEGT. CDR3 sequence: CASRPGQGLQPQHF. As DNA, the CDR3 is TGTGCCAGCAGGCCGGGACAGGGGCTTCAGCCCCAGCATTTT.

At least ten counts were recorded for this clonotype. The V and J genes are TRBV24-1 and TRBJ1-5, with D uncertain. The length of the CDR3 is 12 residues. Germline lookup yields CDR1 KGHDR and CDR2 SFDVKD. The V gene lost 3 bases and the J gene lost 5 bases, with 4 bases spanning the gap. The CDR3 coding sequence is TGTGCCACCAGTGATCAAGATCAGCCCCAGCATTTT. Protein: CATSDQDQPQHF.

This clonotype appeared many times. The chain uses TRBV28 and TRBJ1-6; D is ambiguous. Germline V gives CDR1 MDHEN, CDR2 SYDVKM. V lost 5 bases to trimming and J lost 10 bases, with 18 bases between them. CDR3 length equals 15 residues. Written as DNA, the CDR3 is TGTGCCAGCAGTGAGACGGGAGTTCAGGAATCACCCCTCCACTTT. Translated, it gives CASSETGVQESPLHF.

This clonotype was seen repeatedly, ten times or more. The chain links TRBV5-1 to TRBJ2-5; possibly TRBD2 for D (5 bases). In germline, CDR1 is SGHRS, CDR2 YFSETQ. This CDR3 region has 13 residues. Between the trimmed V and J ends, which lost 5 bases and 0 bases, there was a span of 8 bases. The CDR3 is CASRVGNQETQYF. DNA for the CDR3: TGCGCCAGCAGAGTCGGGAACCAAGAGACCCAGTACTTC.

This clonotype was observed many times. Because it lacks the conserved phenylalanine or tryptophan at the end, this CDR3 is likely a read error. It is unclear where the CDR3 begins or ends on the DNA, so no DNA is shown, and the CDR3 is as TCRdb lists it. The gene calls are TRBV30 and TRBJ1-2; TRBD1 is the table's D call, not checked against the DNA. In germline, CDR1 is GTSNPN, CDR2 SVGIG (reference sequence). The CDR3 has 12 residues if both end residues are counted. This chain's CDR3 is CAWSVRGTVWFK.

This clonotype was detected ten times or more. This chain links TRBV10-3 with TRBJ2-7, with D unresolved. CDR3 length equals 16 residues. Germline assignment: CDR1 ENHRY and CDR2 SYGVKD. Trimming pared 3 bases from V and 5 bases from J, leaving 20 bases between. CDR3 coding DNA: TGTGCCATCAGTGAACCCCGGGCAGCCTCTACTAACGAGCAGTACTTC. Its translation is CAISEPRAASTNEQYF.

The chain combines TRBV5-1 with TRBJ2-5, with TRBD1 identical over 8 bases. CDR1 is SGHRS and CDR2 is YFSETQ in the germline V gene. The CDR3 has 14 residues. Trimming took 4 bases from V and 5 from J; bases not matched to a gene: 7. This chain's CDR3 is CASSEDRVHETQYF. The CDR3 bases are TGCGCCAGCAGCGAGGACAGGGTCCATGAGACCCAGTACTTC.

The chain recombines TRBV7-3 with TRBJ2-5; 7 bases fit TRBD2. Per the germline V gene, CDR1 is SGHTA and CDR2 is FQGTGA. The junction had 4 bases not matched to a gene; V was cut back by 0 bases and J by 3 bases. The CDR3 totals 15 residues. CDR3 residues: CASSLTASGKETQYF. Here the CDR3 DNA reads TGTGCCAGCAGCTTAACAGCTAGCGGTAAAGAGACCCAGTACTTC.

The CDR3 bases are TGTGCCAGCAGTTTCCCGACAGGTCAAAAAAACACCATATATTTT. Translating it yields CASSFPTGQKNTIYF. The chain joins TRBV28 to TRBJ1-3; tentative D call: TRBD1 (6 bases). V lost 3 bases to trimming and J lost 6 bases, with 15 bases between them. The CDR3 totals 15 residues. Germline V gene lookup returns CDR1 MDHEN and CDR2 SYDVKM.

Ten or more counts support this clonotype. The rearrangement uses TRBV6-2 or TRBV6-3 and TRBJ1-5; D may be TRBD1 (6 bases). Germline V gene data show CDR1 as MNHEY and CDR2 as SVGEGT. Trimming left V 1 base short and J 3 bases short, with 16 bases between. This CDR3 contains 17 residues. CDR3 residues: CASSYLYGGQDNQPQHF. CDR3 DNA sequence: TGTGCCAGCAGTTACTTATATGGGGGGCAGGACAATCAGCCCCAGCATTTT.

This clonotype has ten or more counts. V is TRBV27 and J is TRBJ1-5, with D possibly TRBD1 on 5 matching bases. Looked up from germline, CDR1 is MNHEY and CDR2 is SMNVEV (reference sequence). V was pared by 11 bases and J by 2 bases, with 16 bases between. The CDR3 consists of 14 residues. The CDR3 region is CAAAPGVGNQPQHF. The CDR3 DNA is TGTGCCGCCGCCCCGGGGGTTGGCAATCAGCCCCAGCATTTT.

This clonotype was counted at least ten times. The gene calls are TRBV12-3 or TRBV12-4 and TRBJ2-7; TRBD1 is a possible D gene (6 bases). The V end lost 6 bases, the J end lost 6 bases, and 9 bases lay between the germline ends. The CDR3 length is 11 residues. The CDR3 coding sequence is TGTGCCAGCAGCTACAGGGTCGAGCAGTACTTC. Its protein is CASSYRVEQYF.

This clonotype appeared many times. This chain connects TRBV5-1 to TRBJ2-2; 9 positions match TRBD2. Germline-derived CDR1 and CDR2 are SGHRS and YFSETQ. V gave up 3 bases and J gave up 4 bases; unmatched junction bases: 4. The CDR3 is 15 amino acids. As DNA, the CDR3 is TGCGCCAGCAGCTCCCGACTAGCGGCCACCGGGGAGCTGTTTTTT. Translation: CASSSRLAATGELFF.

The rearrangement joins TRBV6-2 or TRBV6-3 to TRBJ2-7; a possible D gene is TRBD1 (5 bases). CDR3 length: 14 residues. CDR1 is MNHEY, CDR2 SVGEGT, per germline. Trimming left V 4 bases short and J 3 bases short, with 13 bases between. The CDR3 sequence is CASSLRQHIYEQYF. The CDR3 DNA is TGTGCCAGCAGTTTGAGACAGCACATCTACGAGCAGTACTTC.

The table lists this clonotype with many counts. This chain connects TRBV29-1 to TRBJ1-1, with D perhaps matching TRBD1 (6 bases). Trimming left V 5 bases short and J 11 bases short, with 15 bases between. Germline assignment: CDR1 SQVTM and CDR2 ANQGSEA. The CDR3 extends over 11 amino acids. The CDR3 region is CSVSTLGGAFF. The CDR3 DNA follows: TGCAGCGTTTCGACGTTAGGGGGGGCTTTCTTT.

The V and J genes are TRBV7-9 and TRBJ1-5, with 10 bases matching TRBD1. CDR3 length: 15 amino acids. Per the germline V gene, CDR1 is SEHNR and CDR2 is FQNEAQ (reference sequence). The J segment lost 2 bases and the V segment lost 4 bases, leaving 2 bases of the junction unmatched. CDR3 DNA sequence: TGTGCCAGCAGCTATGGGACAGGGGGCAATCAGCCCCAGCATTTT. This sequence encodes CASSYGTGGNQPQHF.

This clonotype appeared many times. The chain carries TRBV10-3 and TRBJ1-5; TRBD1 matches 9 bases. The junction had 8 bases not matched to a gene; V was cut back by 10 bases and J by 1 base. Germline CDR1 and CDR2: ENHRY and SYGVKD. The CDR3 has 15 residues. The CDR3 DNA is TGTGCCACTAGCCGGACAGGGGAAAGCAATCAGCCCCAGCATTTT. Its translation is CATSRTGESNQPQHF.

This clonotype was recorded many times. The chain carries TRBV20-1 and TRBJ2-7, with 9 bases matching TRBD1. CDR1 DFQATT and CDR2 SNEGSKA come from the germline V gene (reference sequence). V shed 6 bases and J 7 bases; nucleotides not matched to a gene: 7. This CDR3 is built from 12 residues. The CDR3 nucleotides read TGCAGTGCCAACCGCGGGACAGGGGAGCAGTACTTC. It is translated as CSANRGTGEQYF.

This clonotype came up many times. V and J are TRBV7-9 and TRBJ2-7; no reliable D call. Per germline, CDR1 SEHNR and CDR2 FQNEAQ (reference sequence). Between the trimmed V and J ends, which lost 5 bases and 7 bases, there was a span of 15 bases. This CDR3 has 13 residues. CDR3 residues: CASSLRSQSEQYF. The CDR3 DNA reads as TGTGCCAGCAGCCTTAGATCCCAGAGTGAGCAGTACTTC.

This clonotype was observed at least ten times. The rearrangement links TRBV6-2 or TRBV6-3 to TRBJ1-1; the D gene is possibly TRBD1 (5 bases). V was pared by 4 bases and J by 3 bases, with 18 bases between. This CDR3 is built from 16 residues. The germline V gene has CDR1 MNHEY and CDR2 SVGEGT. This chain's CDR3 is CASSLPLGRGDTEAFF. The CDR3 DNA follows: TGTGCCAGCAGTTTACCACTGGGGCGTGGTGACACTGAAGCTTTCTTT.

The chain recombines TRBV6-1 with TRBJ2-7; TRBD1 matches at 10 bases. After removal of 6 bases from V and 3 bases from J, the junction contained 11 bases not matched to a gene. Germline CDR1 MNHNS, CDR2 SASEGT. The CDR3 has 16 amino acids. CDR3 coding DNA: TGTGCCAGCAGCGATGTACCGGGACAGGGGAACTACGAGCAGTACTTC. Protein product: CASSDVPGQGNYEQYF.